This T cell receptor beta chain derives from a study of cytomegalovirus exposure and HLA in healthy donors. As to this clone: The antigen remains undetermined.

Primers: 60 Vbeta forward and 13 Jbeta reverse. Authors' processing steps: A later analysis tallied 80 million or so unique TCR beta chains, 9.5 million to 14 million of them shared. TCRdb's copy holds only in-frame clones and misses some; the assay was immunoSEQ multiplex PCR. That table furnishes V, J and clone size, whereas the DNA furnished D and trimming. The data contain approximately 190,000 clones, 78% of them seen just once; the ten biggest clones take up 14%. Findings of the study overall: A likely sequencing artifact accounted for one observed cluster of highly shared sequence variants. Earlier analysis yielded a pattern in which most TCR beta V segments were productive about 87% or about 30% of the time. In a later analysis, a missense DCLRE1C variant was linked to TCR beta V- and J-gene trimming.

The CDR3 is 19 amino acids. Germline V gene sequence: CDR1 SGHTA, CDR2 FQGNSA. Losses at the gene ends were 5 bases for V and 7 bases for J; bases not matched to a gene: 20. The sequence came from a woman in her 30s in good health and CMV-seropositive. The sequenced sample was PBMCs. The chain joins TRBV7-2 to TRBJ1-4; 9 nucleotides align to TRBD1. In DNA form, the CDR3 reads TGTGCCAGCAGCCCCCTAGGGACAGGGATAGGAACTAGTGGTGAAAAACTGTTTTTT. It yields the protein CASSPLGTGIGTSGEKLFF.